The clone carrying this TCR beta chain was detected only once. Its antigen remains unknown. The germline V and J ends were trimmed by 4 bases and 5 bases, with 12 bases remaining between them. Germline V gene sequence: CDR1 SGHRS, CDR2 YFSETQ. The CDR3 totals 13 residues. This sample was taken from a study of T cell responses to AZD1222 COVID-19 vaccine. Study-level information: Pooling covered second doses at about 4 or about 12 weeks.

Method: immunoSEQ multiplex PCR; TCRdb's copy keeps in-frame clones and lacks some. Of 120,000 to 150,000 clones in the sample, 90% to 95% were seen once. Notes on the study in general: Of the AZD1222 recipients, only 5 to 7 were seropositive at baseline.

This specimen was peripheral blood, taken on day 0 of AZD1222 vaccination. This receptor was taken from an adult in good health. The chain is built from TRBV5-1 and TRBJ2-5; weak D call: TRBD1 (5 bases). The CDR3: CASSQLGDETQYF. The CDR3 DNA reads TGCGCCAGCAGCCAGCTAGGGGATGAGACCCAGTACTTC.